Each of the 9 T cell receptor beta chains below was sequenced from the same sample in a study of memory CD4+ T cells and cytomegalovirus serostatus. Produced via immunoSEQ multiplex PCR; TCRdb's table is partial and in-frame only. This sample has about 46,000 clones, with 77% found just once. The sort gate was single viable CD3+CD4+CD8-CD45RO+ cells for memory CD4+ T cells. The sample taken for sequencing was memory CD4+ T cells from blood. The receptors derive from an adult in good health and CMV-seronegative.

This clone was found a few times. CDR3 DNA: TGTGCCAGTAGCAACAGGGGGCTGGATGGCTACACCTTC. Amino acid sequence: CASSNRGLDGYTF. This chain joins TRBV19 and TRBJ1-2, with 9 bases identical to TRBD1. Germline-derived CDR1 and CDR2 are LNHDA and SQIVND (reference sequence). With V trimmed by 6 bases and J by 6 bases, 5 bases remained unmatched. The CDR3 sequence is 13 residues long.

The CDR3 reads CASSLAGSGDYEQYF. Here the CDR3 DNA reads TGTGCCAGCAGCTTAGCCGGGTCCGGAGACTACGAGCAGTACTTC. The J gene is TRBJ2-7, the V gene TRBV7-2; D is undetermined. V lost 0 bases and J lost 3, with 12 bases in between. Germline lookup yields CDR1 SGHTA and CDR2 FQGNSA. CDR3 length: 15 amino acids.

The chain uses TRBV18 and TRBJ2-7; 8 bases line up with TRBD1. V lost 4 bases to trimming and J lost 7 bases; unmatched junction nucleotides: 9. CDR3 length equals 14 residues. Germline CDR1 reads KGHSH; CDR2 reads LQKENI. The CDR3 nucleotides are TGTGCCAGCTCACGCGATGACAGGGGTCAAGAGCAGTACTTC. Translated: CASSRDDRGQEQYF.

Note on this clone: An end of the junction differs from the germline gene, which may be a read error. The V and J genes are TRBV7-7 and TRBJ1-5; a weak D match, TRBD1 (6 bases). Germline V gives CDR1 SSHAT, CDR2 FNYEAQ (reference sequence). The CDR3 loop spans 16 amino acids. This chain's CDR3 is CASSIPGQYSNQPQHF. The CDR3 DNA is TGTGCTAGCAGCATACCAGGACAGTATAGCAATCAGCCCCAGCATTTT. Full variable domain (remainder filled in from reference TRBV7-7 and TRBJ1-5): GAGVSQSPRYKVTKRGQDVTLRCDPISSHATLYWYQQALGQGPEFLTYFNYEAQPDKSGLPSDRFSAERPEGSISTLTIQRTEQRDSAMYRCASSIPGQYSNQPQHFGDGTRLSIL.

The chain links TRBV11-3 to TRBJ1-1; D is ambiguous. This CDR3 comprises 15 residues. Trimming stripped 0 bases from V and 4 bases from J, with 12 bases between. From germline, CDR1 is SGHNT and CDR2 YENEEA. The CDR3 nucleotides read TGTGCCAGCAGCTTAGATAGTGGCCCAGGCACTGAAGCTTTCTTT. Encoded protein: CASSLDSGPGTEAFF.

The V and J genes are TRBV18 and TRBJ1-2, with D possibly being TRBD1 (5 bases). The CDR3 sequence is 13 residues long. V was cut by 0 bases and J by 8 bases, with 10 bases left in between. Germline values: CDR1 KGHSH, CDR2 LQKENI. This chain's CDR3 is CASSPPGLSGYTF. CDR3 nucleotide sequence: TGTGCCAGCTCACCACCGGGGCTAAGCGGCTACACCTTC.

CDR3 in amino acids: CASSLDGIPYNEQFF. In nucleotides, the CDR3 is TGTGCCAGCAGCTTAGACGGGATTCCCTACAATGAGCAGTTCTTC. This chain links TRBV7-8 with TRBJ2-1; a possible D gene is TRBD2 (5 bases). Germline V CDR1 and CDR2: SGHVS, FQNEAQ. V was pared by 1 base and J by 2 bases, with 9 bases between. The CDR3 runs 15 residues. The full variable domain, rest sourced from reference TRBV7-8 and TRBJ2-1, is GAGVSQSPRYKVAKRGQDVALRCDPISGHVSLFWYQQALGQGPEFLTYFQNEAQLDKSGLPSDRFFAERPEGSVSTLKIQRTQQEDSAVYLCASSLDGIPYNEQFFGPGTRLTVL.

The gene calls are TRBV29-1 and TRBJ2-7, with 9 bases matching TRBD1. CDR3 length: 13 residues. Germline CDR1 reads SQVTM; CDR2 reads ANQGSEA. V lost 4 bases and J lost 5; bases outside the gene matches: 6. The CDR3 nucleotides read TGCAGCGTTGCCGGGACAGGGAGCCACGAGCAGTACTTC. The encoded protein is CSVAGTGSHEQYF.

The chain combines TRBV9 with TRBJ2-3, with D possibly being TRBD1 (6 bases). Germline CDR1 reads SGDLS; CDR2 reads YYNGEE. The CDR3 totals 16 residues. V dropped 4 bases and J dropped 1 base, with 16 bases sitting between them. CDR3 sequence reads: CASSPVTGYGTDTQYF. The DNA for the CDR3 is TGTGCCAGCAGCCCCGTGACAGGATATGGCACAGATACGCAGTATTTT. Drawing the rest from reference TRBV9 and TRBJ2-3, the complete variable domain is DSGVTQTPKHLITATGQRVTLRCSPRSGDLSVYWYQQSLDQGLQFLIQYYNGEERAKGNILERFSAQQFPDLHSELNLSSLELGDSALYFCASSPVTGYGTDTQYFGPGTRLTVL.